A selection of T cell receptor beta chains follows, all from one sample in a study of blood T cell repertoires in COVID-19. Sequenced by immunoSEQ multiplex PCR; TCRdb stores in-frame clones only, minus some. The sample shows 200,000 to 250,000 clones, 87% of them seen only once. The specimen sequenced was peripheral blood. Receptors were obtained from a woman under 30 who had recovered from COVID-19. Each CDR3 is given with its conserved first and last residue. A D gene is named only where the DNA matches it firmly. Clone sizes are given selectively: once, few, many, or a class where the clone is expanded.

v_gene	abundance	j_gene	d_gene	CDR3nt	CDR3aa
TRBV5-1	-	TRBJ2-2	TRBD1	TGCGCCAGCAGCTCAAGGACAGGGGTAACCGGGGAGCTGTTTTTT	CASSSRTGVTGELFF
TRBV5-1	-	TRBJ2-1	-	TGCGCCAGCAGCTTGGAAGCGGCCAGCTCCTACAATGAGCAGTTCTTC	CASSLEAASSYNEQFF
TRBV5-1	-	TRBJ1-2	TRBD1	TGCGCCAGCAGCTTTGAGGACAGGGGCTATGGCTACACCTTC	CASSFEDRGYGYTF
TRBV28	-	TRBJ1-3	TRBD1	TGTGCCAGCAGTCAGGGACAGAGCTCTGGAAACACCATATATTTT	CASSQGQSSGNTIYF
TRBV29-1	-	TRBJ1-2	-	TGCAGCGTTGAACGGCAGGGTTTTTATGGCTACACCTTC	CSVERQGFYGYTF
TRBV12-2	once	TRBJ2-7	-	TGTGCAAGTCGCCGAGGACAGCCCACAGGCCCTAACGAGCAGTACTTC	CASRRGQPTGPNEQYF
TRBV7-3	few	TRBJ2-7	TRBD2	TGTGCCAGCAGCTCCGGGACTAGCAGCTACGAGCAGTACTTC	CASSSGTSSYEQYF
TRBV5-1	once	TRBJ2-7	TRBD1	TGCGCCAGCAGCGAACCGGGACAGCTCTCCTACGAGCAGTACTTC	CASSEPGQLSYEQYF
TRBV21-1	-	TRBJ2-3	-	TGTGCCAGCAGCAACGGAAGCGGGGATGGCACAGATACGCAGTATTTT	CASSNGSGDGTDTQYF
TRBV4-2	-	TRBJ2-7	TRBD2	TGTGCCAGCAGCCACCGACTAGCGGGATTACTTACCAAAGCCTACGAGCAGTACTTC	CASSHRLAGLLTKAYEQYF
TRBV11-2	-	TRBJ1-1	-	TGTGCCAGCAGCTTAGGATGGGTTGGCCAGGGGAACACTGAAGCTTTCTTT	CASSLGWVGQGNTEAFF
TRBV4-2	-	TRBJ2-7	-	TGTGCCAGCAGCCAGGGCAGGGGAACCTACGAGCAGTACTTC	CASSQGRGTYEQYF
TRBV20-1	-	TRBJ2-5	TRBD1	TGCAGTGCTAGTAATTCGGACAGGGGTGGGGCCCAGTACTTC	CSASNSDRGGAQYF
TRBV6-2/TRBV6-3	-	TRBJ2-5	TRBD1	TGTGCCAGCAGTGGGACAGCTCAAGAGACCCAGTACTTC	CASSGTAQETQYF
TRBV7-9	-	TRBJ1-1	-	TGTGCCAGCAGCTTAGGGGGAGGCCCACCTGAAGCTTTCTTT	CASSLGGGPPEAFF
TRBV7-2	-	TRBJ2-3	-	TGTGCCAGCAGAAGTTATGGGTCGGCGGAGAAAGCAGATACGCAGTATTTT	CASRSYGSAEKADTQYF
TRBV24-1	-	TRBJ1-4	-	TGTGCCACCAGTGATGACGACAGGATAACTAATGAAAAACTGTTTTTT	CATSDDDRITNEKLFF
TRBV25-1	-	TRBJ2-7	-	TGTGCCAGCAGTGAGGGCAGATCCTACGAGCAGTACTTC	CASSEGRSYEQYF
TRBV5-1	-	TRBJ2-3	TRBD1	TGCGCCAGCAGCCTGCGGACAGGAGTCACAGATACGCAGTATTTT	CASSLRTGVTDTQYF
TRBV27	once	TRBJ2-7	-	TGTGCCAGCAGCTCCTCGGACAGACTATACGAGCAGTACTTC	CASSSSDRLYEQYF
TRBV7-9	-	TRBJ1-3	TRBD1	TGTGCCAGCAGCTCGGGACAGATCTCTGGAAACACCATATATTTT	CASSSGQISGNTIYF
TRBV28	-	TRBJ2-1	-	TGTGCCACCATAAGTAAGGGGGGGAATGAGCAGTTCTTC	CATISKGGNEQFF
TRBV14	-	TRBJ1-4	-	TGTGCCAGCAGCCAAGGGCCGTTAACTAATGAAAAACTGTTTTTT	CASSQGPLTNEKLFF
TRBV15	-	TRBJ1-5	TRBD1	TGTGCCACCAGCATCGGGGCAGGGGGTACTCAGCCCCAGCATTTT	CATSIGAGGTQPQHF
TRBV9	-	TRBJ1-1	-	TGTGCCAGCCACCCGGTGAACACTGAAGCTTTCTTT	CASHPVNTEAFF
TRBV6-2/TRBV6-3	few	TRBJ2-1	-	TGTGCCAGCAGCCCAGGGGTAGCCGCTGAGCAGTTCTTC	CASSPGVAAEQFF
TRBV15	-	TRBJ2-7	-	TGTGCCACCAGCGGCCGGGACTCCACCTACGAGCAGTACTTC	CATSGRDSTYEQYF
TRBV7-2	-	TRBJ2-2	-	TGTGCCAGCACCTACCAAAGAACCGGGGAGCTGTTTTTT	CASTYQRTGELFF
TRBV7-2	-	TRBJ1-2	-	TGTGCCAGCAGCTCCTTTGCGGATAACTATGGCTACACCTTC	CASSSFADNYGYTF
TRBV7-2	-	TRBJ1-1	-	TGTGCCAGCAGCTTATGGGGGGGGTCCAACACTGAAGCTTTCTTT	CASSLWGGSNTEAFF
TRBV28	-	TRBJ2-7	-	TGTGCCAGCAGGGGGACTTACTCCTACGAGCAGTACTTC	CASRGTYSYEQYF
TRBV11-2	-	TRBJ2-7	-	TGTGCCAGCAGCTCTACCGTCCTGAGCTCCTACGAGCAGTACTTC	CASSSTVLSSYEQYF
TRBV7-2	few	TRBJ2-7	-	TGTGCCAGCAGCTTAGGAGTGACCTACGAGCAGTACTTC	CASSLGVTYEQYF
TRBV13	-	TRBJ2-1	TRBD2	TGTGCCAGCGGAGGGGAGGGATCTAGCGGGGTCTACAATGAGCAGTTCTTC	CASGGEGSSGVYNEQFF
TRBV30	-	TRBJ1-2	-	TGTGCCTGGGTAGAGGTCGGGGCGGGGTATGGCTACACCTTC	CAWVEVGAGYGYTF
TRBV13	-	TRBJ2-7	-	TGTGCCAGCAGCATGACAGAGTACGAGCAGTACTTC	CASSMTEYEQYF
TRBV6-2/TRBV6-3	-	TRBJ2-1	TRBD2	TGTGCCAGCAGCCCACATACGACACTGGGACTAGCGGGAGGGATTGAGCAGTTCTTC	CASSPHTTLGLAGGIEQFF
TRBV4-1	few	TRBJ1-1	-	TGCGCCAGCAGCCAAGTTCGGGGTGAAGCTTTCTTT	CASSQVRGEAFF
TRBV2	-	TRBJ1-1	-	TGTGCCAGCTACGACAGGAAGAACACTGAAGCTTTCTTT	CASYDRKNTEAFF
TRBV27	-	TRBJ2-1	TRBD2	TGTGCCAGCAGTCCCACACTAGCGGAGGTCTACAATGAGCAGTTCTTC	CASSPTLAEVYNEQFF
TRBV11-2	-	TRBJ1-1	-	TGTGCCAGCAGCCCCAAGTGGGCCATGGACACTGAAGCTTTCTTT	CASSPKWAMDTEAFF
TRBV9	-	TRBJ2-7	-	TGTGCCAGCAGCGTAGGGAGAGACGAGCAGTACTTC	CASSVGRDEQYF
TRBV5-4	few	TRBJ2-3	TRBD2	TGTGCCAGCAGCGCACTCCGGGACTATAGCACAGATACGCAGTATTTT	CASSALRDYSTDTQYF
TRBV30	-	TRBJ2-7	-	TGTGCCTGGATGTCTGGATATCAAAGCGTCGAGCAGTACTTC	CAWMSGYQSVEQYF
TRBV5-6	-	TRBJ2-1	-	TGTGCCAGCAGCTTGACGGATAGCGTCGAGCAGTTCTTC	CASSLTDSVEQFF